The 24 T cell receptor beta chains given below trace back to one sample, sequenced in a study of T cells in Graves' hyperthyroidism and ophthalmopathy. The investigators amplified TCR beta CDR3 regions from RNA transcripts. Using the HTBI primer set, a first-round RT-PCR was run on the TCR CDR3. TCRdb re-called the multiplex PCR reads through MiXCR, storing one row per CDR3 protein. The table records more than 500,000 distinct CDR3 sequences, 14% of them present only once. Input material: blood. The source of these receptors is a woman between 40 and 55 years old with Graves' hyperthyroidism.

The CDR3, as DNA: TGCGCCAGCAGCCAAGAAGGGACAGGGGTTCAGCCCCAGCATTTT. The encoded protein is CASSQEGTGVQPQHF. The chain recombines TRBV4-1 with TRBJ1-5; 10 bases match TRBD1. The V segment lost 0 bases and the J segment 6 bases; nucleotides outside the gene matches: 2. Per germline, CDR1 MGHRA and CDR2 YSYEKL. CDR3 length: 15 residues.

The rearrangement links TRBV6-4 to TRBJ2-7, with 16 bases that match TRBD2. The V and J ends lost 7 bases and 7 bases, in that order; junction bases with no gene match: 7. The germline V gene has CDR1 MRHNA and CDR2 SNTAGT. The CDR3 runs to 15 residues. Here the CDR3 DNA reads TGTGCCAGCAAGGGACTAGCGGGAGGGCCTGGGGAGCAGTACTTC. Translation gives CASKGLAGGPGEQYF.

Of note for this clonotype: A much larger clone sits a single nucleotide away, making a read error possible. The rearrangement uses TRBV30 and TRBJ2-1; perhaps TRBD1 as D (5 bases). This CDR3 comprises 16 residues. Germline V CDR1 and CDR2: GTSNPN, SVGIG (reference sequence). The CDR3 DNA sequence: TGTGCCTGGACATATTTACGGCAGGGCTCCTACAGTGAGCAGTTCTTC. Its translation is CAWTYLRQGSYSEQFF.

This clonotype was seen repeatedly, ten times or more. This chain uses TRBV19 with TRBJ2-7; weak D call: TRBD2 (6 bases). CDR1 and CDR2 from the germline V gene are LNHDA and SQIVND (reference sequence). The CDR3 spans 15 residues. Deletions cut 6 bases from V and 0 bases from J, with 15 bases between. Here the CDR3 reads CASSEARGGSYEQYF. The CDR3 region has the DNA TGTGCCAGTAGCGAAGCTAGGGGAGGCTCCTACGAGCAGTACTTC.

V gene TRBV4-1 combines with J gene TRBJ2-1, with TRBD2 identical over 11 bases. The CDR3 runs to 18 residues. Germline CDR1 reads MGHRA; CDR2 reads YSYEKL. The V segment lost 1 base and the J segment 0 bases; nucleotides outside the gene matches: 5. The DNA for the CDR3 is TGCGCCAGCAGCCAAGTAGCGGGAGGGGGGTACTCCTACAATGAGCAGTTCTTC. Protein product: CASSQVAGGGYSYNEQFF.

The V and J genes are TRBV19 and TRBJ1-1; a weak D match, TRBD1 (6 bases). Trimming left V 4 bases short and J 5 bases short, with 14 bases between. The germline V gene encodes CDR1 LNHDA and CDR2 SQIVND (reference sequence). CDR3 size: 14 residues. The CDR3 coding sequence is TGTGCCAGTAGTACACCGGGACATCAAACTGAAGCTTTCTTT. The encoded protein is CASSTPGHQTEAFF.

The rearrangement links TRBV12-3 or TRBV12-4 to TRBJ2-1, with D perhaps matching TRBD2 (5 bases). Trimming cost V 6 bases and J 2 bases, with 14 bases left between them. This CDR3 comprises 15 residues. The CDR3 reads CASSTRGSPYNEQFF. The CDR3 DNA is TGTGCCAGCAGCACCCGGGGAAGCCCCTACAATGAGCAGTTCTTC.

The sample holds many counts of this clonotype. This chain uses TRBV5-5 with TRBJ1-2, with D unresolved. This CDR3 region has 13 residues. V lost 1 base and J 4 bases, leaving 8 bases between the germline ends. Germline-derived CDR1 and CDR2 are SGHKS and YYEKEE (reference sequence). In nucleotides, the CDR3 is TGTGCCAGCAGCTTGCGAGGCAGCTATGGCTACACCTTC. It specifies CASSLRGSYGYTF. Using reference TRBV5-5 and TRBJ1-2 for the parts outside the CDR3, the full variable domain is DAGVTQSPTHLIKTRGQQVTLRCSPISGHKSVSWYQQVLGQGPQFIFQYYEKEERGRGNFPDRFSARQFPNYSSELNVNALLLGDSALYLCASSLRGSYGYTFGSGTRLTVV.

This clonotype came up once. The CDR3 spells CASSSDRGWYGYTF. Here the CDR3 DNA reads TGTGCCAGCAGCTCCGACAGGGGTTGGTATGGCTACACCTTC. V gene TRBV6-1 combines with J gene TRBJ1-2, with 8 bases fitting TRBD1. Trimming removed 6 bases from V and 5 bases from J; junction bases left unmatched: 8. The CDR3 totals 14 residues. CDR1 is MNHNS and CDR2 is SASEGT in the germline V gene.

This clonotype turned up a few times. This CDR3 fails to terminate in the conserved phenylalanine or tryptophan, so it likely reflects a read error. The chain employs TRBV7-2 and TRBJ1-5, with D possibly TRBD1 on 6 matching bases. Looked up from germline, CDR1 is SGHTA and CDR2 is FQGNSA. With 5 bases removed from V and 1 base from J, the gap between germline ends came to 12 bases. This CDR3 contains 15 residues. The CDR3 spells CASSPLDRSNQPQHL. CDR3 nucleotide sequence: TGTGCCAGCAGCCCCCTCGACAGGAGCAATCAGCCCCAGCATCTT.

This clonotype was detected ten times or more. The chain joins TRBV7-6 to TRBJ1-4, with 9 bases identical to TRBD1. Trimming removed 2 bases from V and 8 bases from J; junction bases left unmatched: 9. The CDR3 consists of 16 residues. The germline V gene encodes CDR1 SGHVS and CDR2 FNYEAQ. CDR3 in amino acids: CASSLNTGGADEKLFF. Written as DNA, the CDR3 is TGTGCCAGCAGCTTAAATACAGGGGGCGCAGACGAAAAACTGTTTTTT.

At least ten counts were recorded for this clonotype. V gene TRBV5-1 combines with J gene TRBJ1-1; D not resolved. V lost 0 bases to trimming and J lost 1 base, with 7 bases between them. Germline V CDR1 and CDR2: SGHRS, YFSETQ. The CDR3 consists of 14 residues. In DNA form, the CDR3 reads TGCGCCAGCAGCTTGGGGCACCAGAACACTGAAGCTTTCTTT. Translating it yields CASSLGHQNTEAFF. The full variable domain, completed using reference TRBV5-1 and TRBJ1-1, is KAGVTQTPRYLIKTRGQQVTLSCSPISGHRSVSWYQQTPGQGLQFLFEYFSETQRNKGNFPGRFSGRQFSNSRSEMNVSTLELGDSALYLCASSLGHQNTEAFFGQGTRLTVV.

This clonotype appeared once. The DNA of the CDR3 is TGTGCCAGCAGCCAAGATACAGCCGCGCACTATGGCTACACCTTC. Protein: CASSQDTAAHYGYTF. V is TRBV3-1 and J is TRBJ1-2; D is uncertain. This CDR3 is 15 amino acids long. Germline CDR1 reads LGHDT; CDR2 reads YNNKEL (reference sequence). V lost 0 bases and J 3 bases, leaving 11 bases between the germline ends.

The genes are TRBV7-9 and TRBJ1-2, with D hard to call. The V gene's germline CDR1 is SEHNR and CDR2 FQNEAQ (reference sequence). The CDR3 is 14 amino acids. The V and J ends lost 1 base and 3 bases respectively, with 9 bases between them. The CDR3 coding sequence is TGTGCCAGCAGCTTAGACAGTGATTACTATGGCTACACCTTC. The encoded protein is CASSLDSDYYGYTF.

This clonotype was counted many times. This chain links TRBV2 with TRBJ2-7, with D tentatively TRBD1 (6 bases). This CDR3 comprises 12 residues. The V end was cut by 9 bases, the J end by 3 bases, with 12 bases between. CDR1 and CDR2 from the germline V gene are SNHLY and FYNNEI. CDR3 bases: TGTGCCAGTGAGGGGGAACACTACGAGCAGTACTTC. The encoded protein is CASEGEHYEQYF.

This clonotype has ten or more counts. The chain couples TRBV6-2 or TRBV6-3 to TRBJ1-5; the D gene is possibly TRBD1 (6 bases). Germline assignment: CDR1 MNHEY and CDR2 SVGEGT. Trimming left V 6 bases short and J 5 bases short, with 20 bases between. The CDR3 length is 16 residues. CDR3 sequence reads: CASSQTGKRGHQPQHF. The CDR3 coding sequence is TGTGCCAGCAGCCAGACCGGCAAACGGGGGCATCAGCCCCAGCATTTT.

This clonotype was detected only a few times. The chain has TRBV20-1 and TRBJ1-1; no clear D. CDR1 and CDR2 (germline): DFQATT, SNEGSKA (reference sequence). The V end lost 8 bases, the J end lost 0 bases, and 19 bases lay between the germline ends. The CDR3 contains 15 residues. For the CDR3, the DNA is TGCAGTTCCGGCCGCCAAATTCCAATGAACACTGAAGCTTTCTTT. Translated, it gives CSSGRQIPMNTEAFF.

This clonotype came up many times. The V and J genes are TRBV2 and TRBJ1-2; tentatively, D is TRBD1 (5 bases). The V and J ends lost 7 bases and 4 bases respectively, with 16 bases between them. The length of the CDR3 is 14 residues. Germline CDR1 reads SNHLY; CDR2 reads FYNNEI. The chain's CDR3 is CASTPLDTPYGYTF. The CDR3 nucleotides read TGTGCCAGCACCCCATTGGACACACCCTATGGCTACACCTTC.

The CDR3 loop is CASYPGLAGGEQYF. CDR3 DNA sequence: TGTGCCAGCTACCCCGGACTAGCGGGAGGGGAGCAGTACTTC. The V and J genes are TRBV6-2 or TRBV6-3 and TRBJ2-7; 15 nucleotides match TRBD2. CDR1 MNHEY and CDR2 SVGEGT come from the germline V gene. The CDR3 extends over 14 amino acids. V lost 8 bases, J lost 7 bases, and 6 bases stayed unmatched.

V and J are TRBV29-1 and TRBJ1-2; D is unresolved. The germline CDR1 and CDR2 sequences are SQVTM and ANQGSEA. V lost 4 bases, J lost 3 bases, and 6 bases lay in between. CDR3 length equals 11 residues. The CDR3 loop is CSVGQDYGYTF. CDR3 nucleotide sequence: TGCAGCGTTGGGCAGGACTATGGCTACACCTTC. The complete variable domain, with remaining parts taken from reference TRBV29-1 and TRBJ1-2, reads SAVISQKPSRDICQRGTSLTIQCQVDSQVTMMFWYRQQPGQSLTLIATANQGSEATYESGFVIDKFPISRPNLTFSTLTVSNMSPEDSSIYLCSVGQDYGYTFGSGTRLTVV.

This clonotype was detected only a few times. The genes are TRBV20-1 and TRBJ2-3; D is perhaps TRBD2 (5 bases). The germline V gene encodes CDR1 DFQATT and CDR2 SNEGSKA (reference sequence). V lost 3 bases, J lost 6 bases, and 10 bases lay in between. The CDR3 totals 12 residues. CDR3 residues: CSASRTGDTQYF. The CDR3 DNA reads as TGCAGTGCTAGCCGCACGGGGGATACGCAGTATTTT.

The table lists this clonotype with many counts. The chain has TRBV24-1 and TRBJ1-3, with 7 bases matching TRBD1. Germline-derived CDR1 and CDR2 are KGHDR and SFDVKD. CDR3 length: 17 residues. With 4 bases clipped from V and 2 bases from J, the junction kept 10 bases outside the gene matches. Here the CDR3 reads CATSDSTGTETGNTIYF. The CDR3 region has the DNA TGTGCCACCAGTGACTCAACCGGGACAGAAACTGGAAACACCATATATTTT.

This clonotype was picked up a small number of times. The chain is built from TRBV30 and TRBJ1-4, with D possibly TRBD1 on 6 matching bases. Trimming shortened V by 0 bases and J by 7 bases, and 15 bases separated the two germline ends. Germline assignment: CDR1 GTSNPN and CDR2 SVGIG (reference sequence). The CDR3 totals 15 residues. This CDR3 is CAWSVFRGRREKLFF. The CDR3 DNA is TGTGCCTGGAGTGTGTTCAGGGGCAGGCGTGAAAAACTGTTTTTT.

This clonotype has a count of ten or more. The genes are TRBV6-1 and TRBJ2-7, with 9 positions matching TRBD1. The ends lost 3 bases at V and 6 bases at J; junction bases unmatched: 6. Germline CDR1 MNHNS, CDR2 SASEGT. The CDR3 contains 14 residues. The CDR3 here is CASSDTGGRGEQYF. The CDR3 DNA follows: TGTGCCAGCAGTGACACAGGGGGCCGCGGCGAGCAGTACTTC.